This T cell receptor beta chain emerged from a study of T cells after yellow fever vaccination. MiXCR, run by TCRdb on the 5' RACE reads, gives a single entry per CDR3 protein. The sample consists of around 300,000 distinct CDR3 sequences, 4.1% of them appearing once. In this sample, this clonotype turned up a few times. Its target is not known. The V gene's germline CDR1 is SGHDT and CDR2 YYEEEE. This CDR3 spans 16 amino acids. Trimming shortened V by 3 bases and J by 4 bases, and 19 bases separated the two germline ends. General study findings and limits: Some clonotypes were seen in both the CD4 and the CD8 compartments. These made up a small share and likely arose from convergent recombination. When the response was secondary, it was weaker but reached its peak faster, day 5 versus 15.

V gene TRBV5-6 combines with J gene TRBJ1-2; TRBD1 might be the D (6 bases). Sequencing was performed on PBMCs, taken 5 days after the yellow fever booster vaccination. This sequence originates from a man between 18 and 35 years old who received the YFV17D yellow fever vaccine. CDR3 sequence: CASSSRPTTGTYGYTF. The CDR3 DNA reads as TGTGCCAGCAGCTCACGTCCGACTACAGGGACCTATGGCTACACCTTC.